Listed below are T cell receptor beta chains from one sample, sequenced in a study of blood T cells in healthy people across ages. TCRdb processed the 5' RACE reads anew with MiXCR; each CDR3 protein has one entry. The table includes 1.5 million to 2 million distinct CDR3 sequences, about 30% detected once. What was sequenced was blood. These receptors all stem from a woman aged 25 to 39 in good health. CDR3s include the opening cysteine and the closing phenylalanine or tryptophan. Fields, in order: clone size, D gene, V gene, J gene, CDR3 DNA, CDR3 protein. D genes are given only for firm matches. Size tells how often a clone was seen (once, few, many) or the class of an expanded clone, and some rows leave it out.

>.|.|TRBV4-1|TRBJ1-1
TGCGCCAGCAGCCGGGTGGGGGACCCTGAAGCTTTCTTT
CASSRVGDPEAFF
>few|.|TRBV6-2/TRBV6-3|TRBJ1-2
TGTGCCAGCAGTTACTCCGGGGTATTCGGCTACACCTTC
CASSYSGVFGYTF
>.|TRBD1|TRBV20-1|TRBJ1-4
TGCAGTGCTGACGCGGGACAGGGTAGTGAAAAACTGTTTTTT
CSADAGQGSEKLFF
>few|.|TRBV20-1|TRBJ2-2
TGCAGTGCTAGAGAGGGCAGTCAGAGCACCGGGGAGCTGTTTTTT
CSAREGSQSTGELFF
>.|TRBD1|TRBV7-9|TRBJ1-2
TGTGCCAGCAGCTCGGGACAGCTGAGCGGCTACACCTTC
CASSSGQLSGYTF
>few|.|TRBV5-5|TRBJ1-5
TGTGCCAGCAGCTATCCAAAGACAGATGGAGAGAGAGCCCAGCATTTT
CASSYPKTDGERAQHF
>.|TRBD1|TRBV4-1|TRBJ1-2
TGCGCCAGCAGCCAAGTTGGACAGGACGGCTATGGCTACACCTTC
CASSQVGQDGYGYTF
>many|TRBD2|TRBV7-2|TRBJ2-1
TGTGCCAGCAGCCCTACGACTAGCTTGAACAATGAGCAGTTCTTC
CASSPTTSLNNEQFF
>.|TRBD1|TRBV6-5|TRBJ1-1
TGTGCCAGCAGTCTCAAGGGGGCACTGAACACTGAAGCTTTCTTT
CASSLKGALNTEAFF
>.|.|TRBV24-1|TRBJ2-1
TGTGCCACCAGTGCCGGGACTTCCTACAATGAGCAGTTCTTC
CATSAGTSYNEQFF
>.|TRBD1|TRBV7-2|TRBJ2-5
TGTGCCAGCAGCTTATACGGTAACAGGGGAGAGACCCAGTACTTC
CASSLYGNRGETQYF
>few|.|TRBV2|TRBJ1-2
TGTGCCAGCAGTGTTGAAATGGGGGGATCTGGTGGCTACACCTTC
CASSVEMGGSGGYTF
>many|.|TRBV9|TRBJ2-7
TGTGCCAGCAGCGCCCCGGAGGGAGACGAGCAGTACTTC
CASSAPEGDEQYF
>.|.|TRBV5-1|TRBJ1-2
TGCGCCAGCAGCTACGGGACAAGTTCCTATGGCTACACCTTC
CASSYGTSSYGYTF
>few|TRBD2|TRBV13|TRBJ2-7
TGTGCCAGCAGCTCCCAGACTAGCGGGAGTCATCACGAGCAGTACTTC
CASSSQTSGSHHEQYF
>.|.|TRBV5-5|TRBJ2-1
TGTGCCAGCGGCTTGATACGAACGAGACTAGGAGGAGATGAGCAGTTCTTC
CASGLIRTRLGGDEQFF
>.|.|TRBV7-2|TRBJ2-7
TGTGCCAGCAGCACACCCCGATTGGGGGGGCAGTACGAGCAGTACTTC
CASSTPRLGGQYEQYF
>.|.|TRBV25-1|TRBJ2-2
TGTGCCAGCACAGGGGTGGCAGTCGGGGAGCTGTTTTTT
CASTGVAVGELFF
>.|.|TRBV30|TRBJ1-4
TGTGCCTGGAGTAGTCGGTCGGTACGGAATGAAAAACTGTTTTTT
CAWSSRSVRNEKLFF
>many|.|TRBV7-3|TRBJ2-1
TGTGCCAGCAGCGCGGACAGCTCCTACAATGAGCAGTTCTTC
CASSADSSYNEQFF
>.|TRBD1|TRBV5-1|TRBJ2-7
TGCGCCAGCAGCTTTACAGGGGGCTACTACAATGAGCAGTACTTC
CASSFTGGYYNEQYF
>few|.|TRBV6-1|TRBJ2-7
TGTGCCAGCAGGGACCACGGGGTTGCCTACGAGCAGTACTTC
CASRDHGVAYEQYF
>once|TRBD1|TRBV7-3|TRBJ1-1
TGTGCCAGCAGCCGACAGGGGGCGGACACTGAAGCTTTCTTT
CASSRQGADTEAFF
>once|.|TRBV9|TRBJ1-3
TGTGCCAGCAGCGTATGGGCTGGAAACACCATATATTTT
CASSVWAGNTIYF
>.|TRBD2|TRBV5-1|TRBJ2-1
TGCGCCAGCACATGGGGGGGAGAAGGTTACAATGAGCAGTTCTTC
CASTWGGEGYNEQFF
>few|.|TRBV6-4|TRBJ2-7
TGTGCCAGTCACGAACCACCGGTTTGCCGCTTTCCCTACGAGCAGTACTTC
CASHEPPVCRFPYEQYF